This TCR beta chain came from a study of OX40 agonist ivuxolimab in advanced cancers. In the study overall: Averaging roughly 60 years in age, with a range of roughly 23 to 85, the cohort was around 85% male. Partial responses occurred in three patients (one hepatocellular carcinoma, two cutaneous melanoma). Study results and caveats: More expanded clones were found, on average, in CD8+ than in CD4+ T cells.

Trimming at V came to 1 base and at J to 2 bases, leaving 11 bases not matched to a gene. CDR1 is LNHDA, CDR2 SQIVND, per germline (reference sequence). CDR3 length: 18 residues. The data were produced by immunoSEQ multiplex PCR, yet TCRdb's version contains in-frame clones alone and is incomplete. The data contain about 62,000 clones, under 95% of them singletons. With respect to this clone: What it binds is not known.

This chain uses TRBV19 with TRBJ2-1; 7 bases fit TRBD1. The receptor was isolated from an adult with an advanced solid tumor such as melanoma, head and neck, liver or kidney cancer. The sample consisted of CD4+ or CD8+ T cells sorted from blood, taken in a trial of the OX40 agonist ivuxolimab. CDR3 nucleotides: TGTGCCAGTAGTATAGGGGGGACAGATCGATGGCCCTACAATGAGCAGTTCTTC. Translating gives CASSIGGTDRWPYNEQFF. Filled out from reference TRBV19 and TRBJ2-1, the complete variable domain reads DGGITQSPKYLFRKEGQNVTLSCEQNLNHDAMYWYRQDPGQGLRLIYYSQIVNDFQKGDIAEGYSVSREKKESFPLTVTSAQKNPTAFYLCASSIGGTDRWPYNEQFFGPGTRLTVL.